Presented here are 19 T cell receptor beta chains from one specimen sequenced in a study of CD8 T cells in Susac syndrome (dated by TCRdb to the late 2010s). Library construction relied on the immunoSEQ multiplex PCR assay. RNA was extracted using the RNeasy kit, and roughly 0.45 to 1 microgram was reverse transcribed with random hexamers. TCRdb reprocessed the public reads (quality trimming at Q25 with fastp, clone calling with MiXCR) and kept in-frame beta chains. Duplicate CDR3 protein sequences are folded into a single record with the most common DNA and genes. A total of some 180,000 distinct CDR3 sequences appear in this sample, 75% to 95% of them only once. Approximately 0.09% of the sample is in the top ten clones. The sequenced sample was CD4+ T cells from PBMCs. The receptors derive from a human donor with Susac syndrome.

The CDR3 DNA is TGTGCCAGCAGACCATTCGCAGGGGGCCAAGAGACCCAGTACTTC. Protein: CASRPFAGGQETQYF. The chain is built from TRBV3-1 and TRBJ2-5, with 7 bases lining up with TRBD1. The CDR3 contains 15 residues. V lost 6 bases, J lost 1 base, and 8 bases stayed unmatched. Germline V gives CDR1 LGHDT, CDR2 YNNKEL (reference sequence).

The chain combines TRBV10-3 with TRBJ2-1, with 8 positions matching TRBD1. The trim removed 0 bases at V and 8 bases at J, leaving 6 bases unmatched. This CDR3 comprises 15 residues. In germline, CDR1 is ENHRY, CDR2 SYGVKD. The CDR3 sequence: CAISESTSGGDEQFF. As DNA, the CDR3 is TGTGCCATCAGTGAGTCGACGTCAGGGGGCGATGAGCAGTTCTTC.

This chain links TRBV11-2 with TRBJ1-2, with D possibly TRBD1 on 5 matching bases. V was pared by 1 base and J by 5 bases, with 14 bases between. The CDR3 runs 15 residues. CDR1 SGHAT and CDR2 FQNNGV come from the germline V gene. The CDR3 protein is CASSLVSGVGYGYTF. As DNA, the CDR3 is TGTGCCAGCAGCTTAGTGTCGGGGGTCGGGTATGGCTACACCTTC.

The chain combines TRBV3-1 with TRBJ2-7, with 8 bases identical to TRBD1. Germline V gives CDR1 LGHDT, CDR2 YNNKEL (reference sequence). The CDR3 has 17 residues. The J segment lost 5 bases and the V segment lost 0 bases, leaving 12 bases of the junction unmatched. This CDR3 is CASSQDAFRTGSHEQYF. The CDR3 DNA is TGTGCCAGCAGCCAAGATGCGTTTCGGACAGGGAGCCACGAGCAGTACTTC.

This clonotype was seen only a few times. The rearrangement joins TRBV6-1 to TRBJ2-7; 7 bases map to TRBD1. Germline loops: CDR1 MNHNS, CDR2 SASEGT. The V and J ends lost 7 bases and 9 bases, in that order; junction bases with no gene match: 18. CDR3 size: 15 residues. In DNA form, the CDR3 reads TGTGCCAGCACTCCCGAAAGGGACAGACCCCTCGTGCAGTACTTC. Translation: CASTPERDRPLVQYF.

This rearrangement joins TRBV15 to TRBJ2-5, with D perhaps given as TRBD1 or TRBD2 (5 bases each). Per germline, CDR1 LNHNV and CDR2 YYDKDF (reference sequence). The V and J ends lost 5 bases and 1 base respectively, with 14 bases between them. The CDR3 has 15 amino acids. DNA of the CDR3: TGTGCCACCAGCCACCCGGGACCAATCCAAGAGACCCAGTACTTC. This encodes CATSHPGPIQETQYF. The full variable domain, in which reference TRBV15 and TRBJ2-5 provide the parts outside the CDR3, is DAMVIQNPRYQVTQFGKPVTLSCSQTLNHNVMYWYQQKSSQAPKLLFHYYDKDFNNEADTPDNFQSRRPNTSFCFLDIRSPGLGDTAMYLCATSHPGPIQETQYFGPGTRLLVL.

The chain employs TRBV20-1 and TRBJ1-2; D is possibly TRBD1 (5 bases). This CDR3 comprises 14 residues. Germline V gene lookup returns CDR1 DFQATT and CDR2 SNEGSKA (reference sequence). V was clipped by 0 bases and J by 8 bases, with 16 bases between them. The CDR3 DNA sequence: TGCAGTGCTAGAGATCCGGGCAGGGTCGGAGGCTACACCTTC. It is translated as CSARDPGRVGGYTF.

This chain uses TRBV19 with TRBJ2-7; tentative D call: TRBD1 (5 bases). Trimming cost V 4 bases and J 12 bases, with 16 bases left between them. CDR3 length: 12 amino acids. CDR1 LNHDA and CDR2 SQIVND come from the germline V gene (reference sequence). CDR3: CASSTHLQDTYF. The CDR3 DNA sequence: TGTGCCAGTAGTACCCACCTCCAGGACACGTACTTC.

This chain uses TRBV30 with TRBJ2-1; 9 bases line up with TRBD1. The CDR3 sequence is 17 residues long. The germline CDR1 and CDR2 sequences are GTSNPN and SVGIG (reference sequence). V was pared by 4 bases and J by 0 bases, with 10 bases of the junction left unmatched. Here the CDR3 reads CAWNRGLTGGSYNEQFF. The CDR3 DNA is TGTGCCTGGAACAGGGGGCTAACGGGGGGCTCCTACAATGAGCAGTTCTTC.

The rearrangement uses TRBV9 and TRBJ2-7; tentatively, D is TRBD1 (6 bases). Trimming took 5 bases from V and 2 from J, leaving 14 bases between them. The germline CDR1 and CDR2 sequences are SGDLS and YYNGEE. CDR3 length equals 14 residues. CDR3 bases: TGTGCCAGCAGATTTCAGGGGACCCCCTACGAGCAGTACTTC. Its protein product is CASRFQGTPYEQYF. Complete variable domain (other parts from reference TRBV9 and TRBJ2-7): DSGVTQTPKHLITATGQRVTLRCSPRSGDLSVYWYQQSLDQGLQFLIQYYNGEERAKGNILERFSAQQFPDLHSELNLSSLELGDSALYFCASRFQGTPYEQYFGPGTRLTVT.

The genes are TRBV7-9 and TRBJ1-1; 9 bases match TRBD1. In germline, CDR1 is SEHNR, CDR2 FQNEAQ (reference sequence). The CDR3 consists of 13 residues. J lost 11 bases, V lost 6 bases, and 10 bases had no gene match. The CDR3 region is CASSPGTGTGAFF. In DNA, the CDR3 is TGTGCCAGCAGTCCCGGGACAGGGACGGGCGCTTTCTTT.

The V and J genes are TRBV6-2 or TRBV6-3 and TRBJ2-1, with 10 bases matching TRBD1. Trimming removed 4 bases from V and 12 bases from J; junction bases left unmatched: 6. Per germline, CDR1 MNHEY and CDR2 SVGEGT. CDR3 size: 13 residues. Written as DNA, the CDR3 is TGTGCCAGCAGTTGGGACAGGGGAAGATCGCAGTTCTTC. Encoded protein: CASSWDRGRSQFF.

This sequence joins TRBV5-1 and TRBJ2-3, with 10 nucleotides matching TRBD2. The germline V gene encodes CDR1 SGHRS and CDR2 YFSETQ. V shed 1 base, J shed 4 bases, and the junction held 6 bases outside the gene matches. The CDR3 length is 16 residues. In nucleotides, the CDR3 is TGCGCCAGCAGCTTGACTAGCGGGGCTGGGGCAGATACGCAGTATTTT. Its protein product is CASSLTSGAGADTQYF.

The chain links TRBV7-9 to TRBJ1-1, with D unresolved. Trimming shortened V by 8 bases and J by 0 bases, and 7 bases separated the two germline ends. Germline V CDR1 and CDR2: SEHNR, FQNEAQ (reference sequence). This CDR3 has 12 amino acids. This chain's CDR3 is CASRDMNTEAFF. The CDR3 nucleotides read TGTGCCAGCCGGGATATGAACACTGAAGCTTTCTTT.

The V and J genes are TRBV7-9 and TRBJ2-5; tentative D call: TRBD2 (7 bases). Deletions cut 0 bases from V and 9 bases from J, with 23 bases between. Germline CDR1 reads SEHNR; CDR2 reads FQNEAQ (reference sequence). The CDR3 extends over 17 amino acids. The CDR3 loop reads CASSLASGNLMGGPQYF. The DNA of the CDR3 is TGTGCCAGCAGCTTAGCGTCCGGGAACCTCATGGGGGGGCCCCAGTACTTC.

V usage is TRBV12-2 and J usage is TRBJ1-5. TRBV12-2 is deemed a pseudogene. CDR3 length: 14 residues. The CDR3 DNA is TGTGCAAGTCGCTTAGGCCAGGGCAATCAGCCCCAGCATTTT. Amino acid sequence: CASRLGQGNQPQHF.

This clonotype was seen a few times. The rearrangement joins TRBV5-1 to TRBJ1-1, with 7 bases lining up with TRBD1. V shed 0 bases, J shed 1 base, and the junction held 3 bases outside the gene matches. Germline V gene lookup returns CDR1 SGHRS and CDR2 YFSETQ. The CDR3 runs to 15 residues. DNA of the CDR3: TGCGCCAGCAGCTTGGCTGGGACAGAGAACACTGAAGCTTTCTTT. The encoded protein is CASSLAGTENTEAFF.

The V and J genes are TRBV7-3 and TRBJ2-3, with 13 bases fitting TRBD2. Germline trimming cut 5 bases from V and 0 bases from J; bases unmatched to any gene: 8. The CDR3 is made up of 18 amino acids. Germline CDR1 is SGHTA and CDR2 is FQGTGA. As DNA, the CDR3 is TGTGCCAGCAGCCTAAGACTAGCGGGGGGCCCAAGCACAGATACGCAGTATTTT. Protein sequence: CASSLRLAGGPSTDTQYF.

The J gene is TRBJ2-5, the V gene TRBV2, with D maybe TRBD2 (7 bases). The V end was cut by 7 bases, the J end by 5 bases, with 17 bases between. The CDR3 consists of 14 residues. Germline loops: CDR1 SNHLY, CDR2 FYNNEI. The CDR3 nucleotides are TGTGCCAGCATCCAGAAAGGGAGGGGGGAGACCCAGTACTTC. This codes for CASIQKGRGETQYF.